One TCR beta chain is described in this entry. TCRdb's table, derived via immunoSEQ multiplex PCR, lists solely in-frame clones and lacks some. Of approximately 200,000 clones listed, about four fifths were seen once; the top ten hold 10%. This sample is drawn from a study of blood T cell repertoires in COVID-19. Study background: T cells, B-cell-depleted T cells, or PBMCs supplied cDNA or gDNA.

The V end lost 0 bases, the J end lost 1 base, and 7 bases lay between the germline ends. The CDR3 runs to 15 residues. Germline lookup yields CDR1 KGHDR and CDR2 SFDVKD. This receptor was taken from a woman at least 80 years old with acute or convalescent COVID-19. The chain is built from TRBV24-1 and TRBJ2-3; TRBD1 might be the D (6 bases). The sequenced sample consisted of peripheral blood. The CDR3 nucleotides are TGTGCCACCAGTGATTTGGGGGGCCGCACAGATACGCAGTATTTT. Translated: CATSDLGGRTDTQYF.